The rows below give T cell receptor beta chains drawn from one sample of a study of cytomegalovirus exposure and HLA in healthy donors. The data were produced by immunoSEQ multiplex PCR, yet TCRdb's version contains in-frame clones alone and is incomplete. The table has 110,000 or so clones, 77% seen once. Sequencing was carried out using PBMCs. All receptors derive from a man younger than 35 in good health and CMV-seropositive. CDR3s include the opening cysteine and the closing phenylalanine or tryptophan. D genes are given only for firm matches. Part of the rows lack a size; the others show once, few, many or a class for expanded clones.

TRBJ1-2 NA TRBV4-2 NA CASSPVQGENYGYTF TGTGCCAGCAGCCCAGTACAGGGAGAGAACTATGGCTACACCTTC
TRBJ2-3 NA TRBV19 NA CASSISGDTQYF TGTGCCAGTAGTATTTCGGGGGATACGCAGTATTTT
TRBJ1-1 NA TRBV6-5 NA CASSSRNTGLVTEAFF TGTGCCAGCAGTTCCCGGAACACAGGGCTTGTCACTGAAGCTTTCTTT
TRBJ2-7 TRBD2 TRBV7-6 few CASSLNSPGTSGKVGEQYF TGTGCCAGCAGCTTAAATTCCCCCGGGACTAGCGGGAAGGTGGGGGAGCAGTACTTC
TRBJ1-1 TRBD1 TRBV28 few CASGDREAFF TGTGCCAGCGGGGACAGAGAAGCTTTCTTT
TRBJ1-2 TRBD1 TRBV7-6 NA CASSLGQRYGYTF TGTGCCAGCAGCCTGGGACAGCGCTATGGCTACACCTTC
TRBJ2-7 TRBD2 TRBV19 NA CATRTSGSSYEQYF TGTGCCACTCGGACTAGCGGTAGCTCCTACGAGCAGTACTTC
TRBJ2-5 NA TRBV6-5 NA CASSSANFETQYF TGTGCCAGCAGTTCCGCTAATTTCGAGACCCAGTACTTC
TRBJ1-6 NA TRBV15 few CATSRDSAALHF TGTGCCACCAGCAGAGATTCCGCGGCCCTCCACTTT
TRBJ2-3 TRBD1 TRBV11-3 NA CASSSRQGGSTDTQYF TGTGCCAGCAGCTCCCGACAGGGTGGGAGCACAGATACGCAGTATTTT
TRBJ1-1 TRBD1 TRBV7-8 once CASSLIRFRTGERNTEAFF TGTGCCAGCAGCTTAATTAGGTTCCGGACAGGGGAACGGAACACTGAAGCTTTCTTT
TRBJ1-6 NA TRBV6-1 NA CASSEVEAMNSPLHF TGTGCCAGCAGTGAAGTAGAGGCGATGAATTCACCCCTCCACTTT
TRBJ2-7 NA TRBV5-8 NA CASSLSPYEQYF TGTGCCAGCAGCTTGAGCCCTTACGAGCAGTACTTC
TRBJ1-2 NA TRBV6-5 NA CASSWQGNYGYTF TGTGCCAGCAGTTGGCAGGGTAACTATGGCTACACCTTC
TRBJ2-7 TRBD1 TRBV6-5 NA CASSYLGQGLYEQYF TGTGCCAGCAGTTACTTGGGACAGGGGTTATACGAGCAGTACTTC
TRBJ1-3 NA TRBV9 NA CASSAESPWPGASGNTIYF TGTGCCAGCAGCGCAGAGTCCCCCTGGCCTGGGGCCTCTGGAAACACCATATATTTT
TRBJ1-1 NA TRBV5-1 NA CASSLAGPSDTEAFF TGCGCCAGCAGCTTGGCAGGGCCGTCGGACACTGAAGCTTTCTTT
TRBJ2-7 TRBD1 TRBV6-5 few CASRRGQNYEQYF TGTGCCAGCAGACGGGGACAGAACTACGAGCAGTACTTC
TRBJ1-4 NA TRBV5-6 once CARLIQGQSSTNEKLFF TGTGCCAGGTTAATACAGGGTCAAAGCTCTACTAATGAAAAACTGTTTTTT
TRBJ1-1 NA TRBV29-1 NA CSVGGGFPNTEAFF TGCAGCGTTGGCGGGGGGTTCCCGAACACTGAAGCTTTCTTT
TRBJ2-2 NA TRBV5-1 NA CASSLAGGDTGELFF TGCGCCAGCAGCTTGGCCGGAGGGGACACCGGGGAGCTGTTTTTT
TRBJ2-1 NA TRBV6-5 NA CASTATASSYNEQFF TGTGCCAGCACCGCGACAGCGAGCTCCTACAATGAGCAGTTCTTC
TRBJ2-5 TRBD1 TRBV2 NA CASSDTRGRQGTQYF TGTGCCAGCAGTGACACCAGGGGTAGACAGGGGACCCAGTACTTC
TRBJ1-1 TRBD1 TRBV7-6 NA CASSSPGQGVNTEAFF TGTGCCAGCAGCTCGCCGGGACAGGGGGTAAACACTGAAGCTTTCTTT
TRBJ1-1 TRBD1 TRBV9 NA CASSTGQGNTEAFF TGTGCCAGCAGCACGGGACAGGGGAACACTGAAGCTTTCTTT
TRBJ1-2 TRBD1 TRBV2 NA CASSGTGGAEGYTF TGTGCCAGCAGTGGGACAGGGGGCGCGGAGGGCTACACCTTC
TRBJ2-1 NA TRBV2 few CASTLPGASAYNEQFF TGTGCCAGCACCTTGCCTGGTGCGTCTGCCTACAATGAGCAGTTCTTC
TRBJ2-3 NA TRBV29-1 NA CSGAGVGGDTQYF TGCAGCGGGGCGGGAGTAGGGGGAGATACGCAGTATTTT
TRBJ1-3 NA TRBV30 NA CAWTRGISSGNTIYF TGTGCCTGGACAAGGGGGATAAGCTCTGGAAACACCATATATTTT
TRBJ2-7 TRBD1 TRBV19 NA CASSETGQGGREQYF TGTGCCAGTAGTGAAACGGGACAGGGGGGCCGCGAGCAGTACTTC
TRBJ1-6 TRBD1 TRBV2 NA CASSEEDRASPLHF TGTGCCAGCAGTGAAGAGGACAGGGCCTCACCCCTCCACTTT
TRBJ2-7 NA TRBV30 NA CAWSTQGYEQYF TGTGCCTGGAGTACGCAGGGGTACGAGCAGTACTTC
TRBJ2-5 NA TRBV4-1 few CASSHPRETAQETQYF TGCGCCAGCAGCCATCCGAGAGAAACAGCCCAAGAGACCCAGTACTTC
TRBJ1-1 TRBD1 TRBV7-6 NA CASSLASGQGYTEAFF TGTGCCAGCAGCTTAGCCTCGGGACAGGGGTACACTGAAGCTTTCTTT
TRBJ1-1 NA TRBV6-1 few CASSSTLNTEAFF TGTGCCAGCAGTTCGACACTGAACACTGAAGCTTTCTTT
TRBJ2-7 TRBD2 TRBV6-5 few CASSQWTSGNFEQYF TGTGCCAGCAGTCAATGGACTAGCGGGAACTTCGAGCAGTACTTC
TRBJ2-7 TRBD1 TRBV27 few CASSLGDRGLSYEQYF TGTGCCAGCAGTTTAGGGGACAGAGGCCTCTCCTACGAGCAGTACTTC
TRBJ1-2 NA TRBV30 NA CAWSSGGIGYTF TGTGCCTGGAGTTCTGGGGGGATTGGCTACACCTTC
TRBJ1-1 NA TRBV5-1 NA CASSWGEGNTEAFF TGCGCCAGCAGCTGGGGGGAGGGTAACACTGAAGCTTTCTTT
TRBJ1-1 TRBD1 TRBV27 NA CASSLTGQGASGYTEAFF TGTGCCAGCAGTTTAACGGGACAGGGGGCGAGTGGATACACTGAAGCTTTCTTT
TRBJ2-7 NA TRBV28 NA CASSLHEQYF TGTGCCAGCAGTCTCCACGAGCAGTACTTC
TRBJ2-5 TRBD2 TRBV6-1 NA CSYRTSGTAQETQYF TGTTCGTACAGGACTAGCGGGACAGCTCAAGAGACCCAGTACTTC
TRBJ1-1 TRBD1 TRBV28 NA CASSGTGAEAFF TGTGCCAGCAGCGGGACAGGGGCCGAAGCTTTCTTT
TRBJ2-6 NA TRBV18 NA CASSQTGPGANVLTF TGTGCCAGCTCACAAACAGGGCCCGGGGCCAACGTCCTGACTTTC
TRBJ2-5 TRBD2 TRBV15 NA CATSREGLAVPGETQYF TGTGCCACCAGCAGAGAGGGGCTAGCGGTCCCCGGAGAGACCCAGTACTTC
TRBJ1-5 TRBD1 TRBV28 few CASRKQGGSNQPQHF TGTGCCAGCAGGAAACAGGGGGGAAGCAATCAGCCCCAGCATTTT
TRBJ2-3 TRBD1 TRBV15 NA CATSRDSGTDTDTQYF TGTGCCACCAGCAGAGATTCAGGGACAGACACAGATACGCAGTATTTT
TRBJ2-1 TRBD1 TRBV5-1 NA CASSLGQGSYNEQFF TGCGCCAGCAGCTTGGGACAGGGCTCCTACAATGAGCAGTTCTTC
TRBJ2-2 NA TRBV15 once CATSRESITGELFF TGTGCCACCAGCAGAGAGTCTATTACCGGGGAGCTGTTTTTT
TRBJ2-5 NA TRBV18 NA CASSPKERGSQYF TGTGCCAGCTCACCGAAGGAAAGGGGGAGCCAGTACTTC